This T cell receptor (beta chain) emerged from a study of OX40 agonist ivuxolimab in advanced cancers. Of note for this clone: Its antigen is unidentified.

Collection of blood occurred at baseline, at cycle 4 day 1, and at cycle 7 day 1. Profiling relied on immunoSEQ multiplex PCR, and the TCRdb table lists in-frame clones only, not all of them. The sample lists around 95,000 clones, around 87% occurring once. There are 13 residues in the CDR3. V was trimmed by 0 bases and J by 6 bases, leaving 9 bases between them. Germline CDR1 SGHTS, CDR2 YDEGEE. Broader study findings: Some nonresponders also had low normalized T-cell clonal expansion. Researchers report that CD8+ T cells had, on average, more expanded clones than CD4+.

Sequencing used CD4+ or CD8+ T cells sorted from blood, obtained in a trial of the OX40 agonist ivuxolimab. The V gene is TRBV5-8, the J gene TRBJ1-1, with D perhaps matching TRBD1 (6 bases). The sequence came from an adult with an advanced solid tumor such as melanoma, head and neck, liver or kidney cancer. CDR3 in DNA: TGTGCCAGCAGCTTGGACAGGGAACCTGAAGCTTTCTTT. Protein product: CASSLDREPEAFF.